Listed below are T cell receptor beta chains from one sample, sequenced in a study of regulatory T cells in long-lasting Graves disease. One entry per CDR3 protein results from TCRdb running MiXCR on the multiplex PCR reads. The table lists hundreds of thousands of distinct CDR3 sequences, about 15% of them singletons, with 18% in the top ten. This same sample was also part of a study on T cells in Graves' hyperthyroidism and ophthalmopathy.

Source: peripheral blood mononuclear cells (PBMCs), taken at new diagnosis, from a patient treated with antithyroid drugs. The origin of the receptors is a woman aged 30 to 39 with Graves disease. Each CDR3 is given with its conserved first and last residue. The D gene is left open where the match is weak. Size values are once, few and many counts, or a class for expanded clones, and some rows have none.

V	D	size	J	DNA	CDR3
TRBV6-2/TRBV6-3	-	-	TRBJ1-1	TGTGCCAGCAGTTACGTATTTCTGGACTCAGGGTCATGGGACACTGAAGCTTTCTTT	CASSYVFLDSGSWDTEAFF
TRBV28	TRBD2	-	TRBJ2-7	TGCGCCAGCAGCCTCGAGACTAGCGGGACCTACGAGCAGTACTTC	CASSLETSGTYEQYF
TRBV2	TRBD1	many	TRBJ1-5	TGTGCCAGCAGTGATCGGACAGGGGACAATCAGCCCCAGCATTTT	CASSDRTGDNQPQHF
TRBV7-3	TRBD1	-	TRBJ2-5	TGTGCCAGCAGCGCCCGGACAGGGGGCCTGGAGACCCAGTACTTC	CASSARTGGLETQYF
TRBV27	-	-	TRBJ2-2	TGTGCCAGCAGTTTATTCTCCAGGGGGGTTAACACCGGGGAGCTGTTTTTT	CASSLFSRGVNTGELFF
TRBV18	TRBD2	-	TRBJ2-3	TGTGCCAGCTCACCACCGGGACTAGCTACGACAGATACGCAGTATTTT	CASSPPGLATTDTQYF
TRBV3-1	-	-	TRBJ2-7	TGTGCCAGCAGCCAATCAAACGAGCAGTACTTC	CASSQSNEQYF
TRBV18	-	many	TRBJ2-7	TGTGCCAGCTCACCACGATGGGATAACTACGAGCAGTACTTC	CASSPRWDNYEQYF
TRBV5-1	-	many	TRBJ2-7	TGCGCCAGCAGCCCAGAGACAGGAGGAGACGAGCAGTACTTC	CASSPETGGDEQYF
TRBV27	TRBD1	-	TRBJ1-3	TGTGCCAGCGGGACAGGTGGAAACACCATATATTTT	CASGTGGNTIYF
TRBV20-1	TRBD2	-	TRBJ2-1	TGCAGTGCTAGAGATGTAGCGGGGGGGCACAATGAGCAGTTCTTC	CSARDVAGGHNEQFF
TRBV10-3	-	few	TRBJ2-5	TGTGCCATCAGTGGGGTTATGGAGACCCAGTACTTC	CAISGVMETQYF
TRBV15	-	-	TRBJ2-5	TGTGCCACCAGCAGAGACAGGGACTTCCAAGAGACCCAGTACTTC	CATSRDRDFQETQYF
TRBV6-5	-	many	TRBJ1-3	TGTGCCAGCAGTTACGACCGGGACCGGTCTGGAAACACCATATATTTT	CASSYDRDRSGNTIYF
TRBV30	-	-	TRBJ1-4	TGTGCCTGGAGTCCCGACGGGGAAAAACTGTTTTTT	CAWSPDGEKLFF
TRBV28	TRBD1	many	TRBJ1-4	TGTGCCAGCAGTAGCGCAGGGGGCCTCAATGAAAAACTGTTTTTT	CASSSAGGLNEKLFF
TRBV5-6	-	few	TRBJ2-7	TGTGCCAGCAGCTTGGGAGGGGTCGACTACGAGCAGTACTTC	CASSLGGVDYEQYF
TRBV28	-	many	TRBJ1-5	TGTGCCAGCAGTCCCCCGGACACCCAGTCCCAGCATTTT	CASSPPDTQSQHF
TRBV7-9	-	-	TRBJ1-4	TGTGCCAGCAGCCCCATTCGGGACACTCCCGATCGAAAACTGTTTTTT	CASSPIRDTPDRKLFF
TRBV20-1	-	-	TRBJ1-2	TGCAGTGCTGGTTCGGGTCCGGCAAACTATGGCTACACCTTC	CSAGSGPANYGYTF
TRBV30	TRBD2	-	TRBJ2-5	TGTGCCTGGAGTACAAGCGGGACGAAAGAGACCCAGTACTTC	CAWSTSGTKETQYF
TRBV28	-	many	TRBJ1-5	TGTGCCAGCCAGTACAGGGTAGGCGATCAGCCCCAGCATTTT	CASQYRVGDQPQHF
TRBV20-1	-	few	TRBJ1-1	TGCAGTGCTAGAACGCAGAAGAACACTGAAGCTTTCTTT	CSARTQKNTEAFF
TRBV12-3/TRBV12-4	-	many	TRBJ2-1	TGTGCCAGCAGACTAGGGACGGGCGCCGAGCAGTTCTTC	CASRLGTGAEQFF
TRBV30	-	-	TRBJ2-5	TGTGCCTGGAGTGTCTACCACAGCCTCTCCCAGTTAGTGGGAGAGACCCAGTACTTC	CAWSVYHSLSQLVGETQYF
TRBV28	-	many	TRBJ2-2	TGTGCCAGCAGTTTATATCCGGAGTCGAACACCGGGGAGCTGTTTTTT	CASSLYPESNTGELFF
TRBV27	-	many	TRBJ1-1	TGTGCCAGCAGGCCTCTGTGGACAAACACTGAAGCTTTCTTT	CASRPLWTNTEAFF
TRBV20-1	TRBD2	-	TRBJ2-1	TGCAGTGAAGAGGGCGGGAGTTTGGTTAATGAGCAGTTCTTC	CSEEGGSLVNEQFF
TRBV3-1	TRBD2	-	TRBJ2-1	TGTGCCAGCAGCCGTAGACTAGCGGGAGGGCAGGTTGATGAGCAGTTCTTC	CASSRRLAGGQVDEQFF
TRBV12-3/TRBV12-4	-	many	TRBJ1-3	TGTGCCAGCACCAGTGGGTTTGTCTCTGGAAACACCATATATTTT	CASTSGFVSGNTIYF
TRBV20-1	TRBD2	many	TRBJ2-3	TGCAGTGCTAGCGTCAGACTAGCGGGAGAGGGAGATACGCAGTATTTT	CSASVRLAGEGDTQYF
TRBV19	-	few	TRBJ1-1	TGTGCCAGTAGGGGGACATTAATTACTGAAGCTTTCTTT	CASRGTLITEAFF
TRBV6-5	-	few	TRBJ1-2	TGTGCCAGCAGTTACCGCGGGGGCGAGTACACCTTC	CASSYRGGEYTF
TRBV30	-	many	TRBJ2-7	TGTGCCTGGAGTCATGGGGAGACCTACGAGCAGTACTTC	CAWSHGETYEQYF
TRBV19	-	few	TRBJ2-3	TGTGCCAGTAGTAAGCAGGGCCGGACAGATACGCAGTATTTT	CASSKQGRTDTQYF
TRBV7-8	TRBD2	many	TRBJ2-3	TGTGCCAGCAGACTAGGGCGGGGACTAGCATTCCTAGATACGCAGTATTTT	CASRLGRGLAFLDTQYF
TRBV7-9	-	-	TRBJ2-1	TGTGCCAGTAGTCAAGCCGGGGCCGACAATGAGCAGTTCTTC	CASSQAGADNEQFF
TRBV19	-	few	TRBJ1-1	TGTGCCAGTAGTATGATTCAGGGTGAAGCTTTCTTT	CASSMIQGEAFF
TRBV2	-	many	TRBJ2-7	TGTGCCAGCAGCGTCCCCCCGGGGGCTAGCGGAACCTACGAGCAGTACTTC	CASSVPPGASGTYEQYF
TRBV6-2/TRBV6-3	-	few	TRBJ2-7	TGTGCCAGCAGTAGTGAGGTCTACGAGCAGTACTTC	CASSSEVYEQYF
TRBV20-1	-	-	TRBJ1-6	TGCAGTGCTAGAGACCAGACGCCCCTCCTCAGGGACTCACCCCTCCACTTT	CSARDQTPLLRDSPLHF
TRBV12-3/TRBV12-4	-	many	TRBJ1-1	TGTGCCAGCAGTTTTACCCCCACTGAAGCTTTCTTT	CASSFTPTEAFF
TRBV27	TRBD1	many	TRBJ1-1	TGTGCCAGCAGTTTAGGAACTACAGGGGGGAACACTGAAGCTTTCTTT	CASSLGTTGGNTEAFF
TRBV28	-	many	TRBJ1-1	TGTGCCAGCAGTTCGGATATCAGGCTTTTGAACACTGAAGCTTTCTTT	CASSSDIRLLNTEAFF
TRBV29-1	-	many	TRBJ1-4	TGCAGCGTTGGGGCAACTAATGAAAAACTGTTTTTT	CSVGATNEKLFF
TRBV27	-	-	TRBJ2-2	TGTGCCAGCAGTCCCCTCCGGCTGGGGTGGGACACCGGGGAGCTGTTTTTT	CASSPLRLGWDTGELFF
TRBV6-1	-	many	TRBJ1-5	TGTGCCAGCAGTGCGGACAGTCCTAATCAGCCCCAGCATTTT	CASSADSPNQPQHF
TRBV5-1	TRBD2	few	TRBJ2-1	TGCGCCAGCAGCTTAGGGCGGGAGTATTTGAATGAGCAGTTCTTC	CASSLGREYLNEQFF
TRBV14	TRBD2	-	TRBJ2-1	TGTGCCAGCAGCCAAGTTGACGGGAGGGCTTATGAGAATGAGCAGTTCTTC	CASSQVDGRAYENEQFF
TRBV27	-	many	TRBJ2-7	TGTGCCAGCAGTTTCTCCCGGACGGGGGGCCGCGAGCAGTACTTC	CASSFSRTGGREQYF
TRBV3-1	TRBD1	many	TRBJ1-1	TGTGCCAGCAGCCAGACAGGGTTGAACACTGAAGCTTTCTTT	CASSQTGLNTEAFF
TRBV5-5	TRBD2	many	TRBJ2-3	TGTGCCAGCAGCCAGACTAGCGGGACCATAGATACGCAGTATTTT	CASSQTSGTIDTQYF
TRBV6-1	-	-	TRBJ2-7	TGTGCCGTTGGGGACACCTACGAGCAGTACTTC	CAVGDTYEQYF